This is a list of T cell receptor beta chains from one sample in a study of T cells in Graves' hyperthyroidism and ophthalmopathy. TCRdb itself ran the multiplex PCR reads through MiXCR, one entry per CDR3 protein. The repertoire includes fewer than 400,000 distinct CDR3 sequences, around 16% of them detected once, and about 27% sits in the top ten. Input material: blood. The origin of the receptors is a woman aged 18-29 years with Graves' hyperthyroidism that later progressed to Graves' ophthalmopathy. Each CDR3 is given with its conserved first and last residue. Each record gives: J gene, clone size, D gene, V gene, CDR3 length, CDR3 protein, CDR3 DNA. D genes are given only for firm matches. Clone size is given for some rows only: seen once, a few or many times, or a class if the clone is expanded.

>TRBJ2-1|many|-|TRBV11-3|15
CASSSRGGRPGEQFF
TGTGCCAGCAGCTCACGTGGGGGGAGGCCTGGAGAGCAGTTCTTC
>TRBJ2-5|few|-|TRBV5-4|14
CASSLPGGKETQYF
TGTGCCAGCAGCCTCCCTGGGGGGAAAGAGACCCAGTACTTC
>TRBJ2-7|once|-|TRBV5-4|14
CASSPQLGGYEQYF
TGTGCCAGCAGCCCCCAGCTGGGGGGCTACGAGCAGTACTTC
>TRBJ2-1|many|TRBD1|TRBV6-1|17
CASKPGQIINNYNEQFF
TGTGCCAGTAAACCGGGACAGATCATTAACAATTACAATGAGCAGTTCTTC
>TRBJ1-1|many|TRBD1|TRBV7-9|15
CASGPGQFMNTEAFF
TGTGCCAGCGGACCGGGACAGTTCATGAACACTGAAGCTTTCTTT
>TRBJ2-1|many|-|TRBV5-6|14
CASSSMGIHNEQFF
TGTGCCAGCAGTTCCATGGGAATTCACAATGAGCAGTTCTTC
>TRBJ2-7|many|TRBD1|TRBV10-3|15
CAISETVDRAYEQYF
TGTGCCATCAGTGAAACGGTGGACAGGGCCTACGAGCAGTACTTC
>TRBJ2-2|many|TRBD2|TRBV28|16
CASSLGLAGVSGELFF
TGTGCCAGCAGTTTAGGTCTAGCGGGAGTGTCCGGGGAGCTGTTTTTT
>TRBJ2-7|many|TRBD2|TRBV28|16
CASSSPRGAGDYEQYF
TGTGCCAGCAGTTCCCCTCGAGGAGCGGGAGACTACGAGCAGTACTTC
>TRBJ2-7|many|TRBD1|TRBV28|14
CASSLAGGAYEQYF
TGTGCCAGCAGTTTGGCAGGGGGAGCCTACGAGCAGTACTTC
>TRBJ1-5|-|TRBD1|TRBV19|14
CASSMQGASQPQHF
TGTGCCAGTAGTATGCAGGGGGCCAGCCAGCCCCAGCATTTT
>TRBJ2-1|-|TRBD2|TRBV6-1|14
CASSAGLAGNEQFF
TGTGCCAGCAGTGCGGGACTAGCAGGCAATGAGCAGTTCTTC
>TRBJ1-6|many|TRBD1|TRBV20-1|17
CSAPPLDRSSYNSPLHF
TGCAGTGCTCCGCCCTTGGACAGGAGCTCCTATAATTCACCCCTCCACTTT
>TRBJ2-1|many|-|TRBV29-1|15
CSVEDWPSSYNEQFF
TGCAGCGTTGAAGATTGGCCGAGCTCCTACAATGAGCAGTTCTTC
>TRBJ2-1|many|-|TRBV7-9|17
CASSLARQSSSYNEQFF
TGTGCCAGCAGCTTAGCGCGTCAGTCGAGCTCCTACAATGAGCAGTTCTTC
>TRBJ2-1|-|TRBD1|TRBV6-2/TRBV6-3|15
CASSPRQGAFNEQFF
TGTGCCAGCAGTCCGAGACAGGGGGCTTTCAATGAGCAGTTCTTC
>TRBJ2-1|-|TRBD2|TRBV7-9|14
CASSLTLGGVEQFF
TGTGCCAGCAGCTTAACGTTGGGGGGGGTTGAGCAGTTCTTC
>TRBJ1-3|-|-|TRBV20-1|11
CSARELNTIYF
TGCAGTGCTAGAGAGTTAAACACCATATATTTT
>TRBJ2-1|many|-|TRBV6-6|15
CASSYSSATYNEQFF
TGTGCCAGCAGTTACTCGTCAGCAACCTACAATGAGCAGTTCTTC
>TRBJ1-5|many|-|TRBV30|14
CAWSVTPHFAPQHF
TGTGCCTGGAGTGTAACCCCCCACTTCGCCCCCCAGCATTTT
>TRBJ1-1|many|-|TRBV7-8|16
CASSGGVRHSNTEAFF
TGTGCCAGCAGCGGAGGGGTCAGACACTCGAACACTGAAGCTTTCTTT
>TRBJ2-1|many|-|TRBV6-1|19
CASSEARVWGILSYNEQFF
TGTGCCAGCAGTGAAGCGCGGGTGTGGGGTATCCTCTCCTACAATGAGCAGTTCTTC
>TRBJ2-7|many|TRBD1|TRBV3-1|14
CASSQGWDSNEQYF
TGTGCCAGCAGCCAAGGGTGGGACAGTAACGAGCAGTACTTC
>TRBJ2-2|-|TRBD2|TRBV6-2/TRBV6-3|17
CASSYSITSGSTGELFF
TGTGCCAGCAGTTACTCGATAACTAGCGGGAGTACCGGGGAGCTGTTTTTT
>TRBJ2-5|-|TRBD2|TRBV7-7|17
CASSLTQGLAGEETQYF
TGTGCTAGCAGCTTAACCCAGGGACTAGCGGGAGAAGAGACCCAGTACTTC
>TRBJ2-7|-|TRBD1|TRBV7-8|16
CASSLAKGQGSYEQYF
TGTGCCAGCAGCTTAGCGAAAGGACAGGGGTCCTACGAGCAGTACTTC
>TRBJ2-3|many|TRBD2|TRBV5-8|17
CASSLSGSGSSTDTQYF
TGTGCCAGCAGCTTGTCTGGTAGCGGGAGCAGTACAGATACGCAGTATTTT
>TRBJ2-7|many|-|TRBV2|12
CASTDTPYEQYF
TGTGCCAGCACGGACACACCCTACGAGCAGTACTTC
>TRBJ1-2|many|-|TRBV5-1|13
CASSLEAEYGYTF
TGCGCCAGCAGCTTGGAAGCGGAATATGGCTACACCTTC
>TRBJ1-1|many|TRBD1|TRBV27|14
CASSTGQVNTEAFF
TGTGCCAGCAGTACCGGACAGGTGAACACTGAAGCTTTCTTT
>TRBJ2-5|-|-|TRBV12-3/TRBV12-4|13
CASSFSGVETQCF
TGTGCCAGCAGTTTTTCCGGGGTAGAGACCCAGTGCTTC